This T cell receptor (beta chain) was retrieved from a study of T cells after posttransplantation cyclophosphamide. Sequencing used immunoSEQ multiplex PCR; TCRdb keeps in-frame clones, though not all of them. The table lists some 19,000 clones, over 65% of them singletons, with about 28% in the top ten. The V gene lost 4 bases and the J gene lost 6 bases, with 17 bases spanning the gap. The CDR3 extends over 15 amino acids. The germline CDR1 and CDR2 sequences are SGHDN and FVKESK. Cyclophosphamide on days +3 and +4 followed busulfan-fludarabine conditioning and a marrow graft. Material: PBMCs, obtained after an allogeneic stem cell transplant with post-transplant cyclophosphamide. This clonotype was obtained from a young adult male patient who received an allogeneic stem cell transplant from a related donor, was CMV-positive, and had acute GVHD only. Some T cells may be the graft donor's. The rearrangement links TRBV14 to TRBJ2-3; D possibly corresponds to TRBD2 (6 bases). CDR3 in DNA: TGTGCCAGCAGCCGGTTAGCGGTAGGGTTGGATACGCAGTATTTT. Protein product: CASSRLAVGLDTQYF.